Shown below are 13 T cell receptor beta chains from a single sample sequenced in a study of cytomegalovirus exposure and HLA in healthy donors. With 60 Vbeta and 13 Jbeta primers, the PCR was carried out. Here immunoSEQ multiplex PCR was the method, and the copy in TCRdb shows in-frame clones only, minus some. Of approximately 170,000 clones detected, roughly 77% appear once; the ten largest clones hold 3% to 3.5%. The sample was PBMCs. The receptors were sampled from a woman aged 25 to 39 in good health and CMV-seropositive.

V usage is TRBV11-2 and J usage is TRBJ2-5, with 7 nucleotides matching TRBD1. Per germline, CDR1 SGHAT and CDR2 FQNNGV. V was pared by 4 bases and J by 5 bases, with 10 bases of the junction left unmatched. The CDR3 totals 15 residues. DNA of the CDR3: TGTGCCAGCAGCTCAGTGAGGGGGCGCGGGGAGACCCAGTACTTC. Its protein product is CASSSVRGRGETQYF.

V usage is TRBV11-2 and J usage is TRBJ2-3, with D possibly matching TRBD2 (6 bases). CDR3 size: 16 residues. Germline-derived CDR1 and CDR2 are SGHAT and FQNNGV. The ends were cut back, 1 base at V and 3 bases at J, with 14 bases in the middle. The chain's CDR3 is CASSLGREWVTDTQYF. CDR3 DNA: TGTGCCAGCAGCTTAGGGAGGGAATGGGTAACAGATACGCAGTATTTT.

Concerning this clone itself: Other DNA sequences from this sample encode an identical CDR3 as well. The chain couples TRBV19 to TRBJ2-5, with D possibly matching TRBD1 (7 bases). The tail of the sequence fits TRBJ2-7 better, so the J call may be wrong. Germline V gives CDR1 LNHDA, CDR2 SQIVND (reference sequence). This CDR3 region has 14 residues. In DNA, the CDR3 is TGTGCCAGTAGTCCGGCAGGGGGGTCCTACGAGCAGTACTTC. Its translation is CASSPAGGSYEQYF.

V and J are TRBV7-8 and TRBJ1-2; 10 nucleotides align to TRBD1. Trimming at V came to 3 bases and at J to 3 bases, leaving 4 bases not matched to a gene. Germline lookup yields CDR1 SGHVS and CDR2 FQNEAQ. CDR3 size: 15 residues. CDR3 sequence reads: CASSLDRGDYYGYTF. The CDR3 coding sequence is TGTGCCAGCAGCTTGGACAGGGGGGACTACTATGGCTACACCTTC.

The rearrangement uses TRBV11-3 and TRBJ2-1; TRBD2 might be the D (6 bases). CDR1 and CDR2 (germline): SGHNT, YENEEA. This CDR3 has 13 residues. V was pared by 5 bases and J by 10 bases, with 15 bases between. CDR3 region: CASSHSVEGEQFF. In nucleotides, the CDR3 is TGTGCCAGCAGCCACTCGGTGGAGGGGGAGCAGTTCTTC.

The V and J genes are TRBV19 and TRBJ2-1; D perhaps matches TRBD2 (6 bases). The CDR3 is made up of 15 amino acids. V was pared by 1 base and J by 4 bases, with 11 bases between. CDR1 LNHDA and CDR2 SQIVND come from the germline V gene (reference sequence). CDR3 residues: CASSIGGGVYNEQFF. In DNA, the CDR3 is TGTGCCAGTAGTATAGGAGGAGGGGTGTACAATGAGCAGTTCTTC. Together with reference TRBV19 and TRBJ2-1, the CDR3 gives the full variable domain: DGGITQSPKYLFRKEGQNVTLSCEQNLNHDAMYWYRQDPGQGLRLIYYSQIVNDFQKGDIAEGYSVSREKKESFPLTVTSAQKNPTAFYLCASSIGGGVYNEQFFGPGTRLTVL.

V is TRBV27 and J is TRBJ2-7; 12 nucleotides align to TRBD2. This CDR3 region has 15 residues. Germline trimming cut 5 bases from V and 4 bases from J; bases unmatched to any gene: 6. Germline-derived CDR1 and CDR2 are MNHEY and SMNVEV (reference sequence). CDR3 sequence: CASSTNGLAGYEQYF. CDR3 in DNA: TGTGCCAGCAGTACTAATGGACTAGCGGGGTACGAGCAGTACTTC.

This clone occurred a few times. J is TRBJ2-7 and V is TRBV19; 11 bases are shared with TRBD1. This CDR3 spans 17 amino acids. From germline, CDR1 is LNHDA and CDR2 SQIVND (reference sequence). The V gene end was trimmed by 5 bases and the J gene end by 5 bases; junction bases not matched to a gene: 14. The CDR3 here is CASSSYPRTGGTDEQYF. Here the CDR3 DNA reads TGTGCCAGTAGTTCCTACCCCAGGACAGGGGGCACGGACGAGCAGTACTTC.

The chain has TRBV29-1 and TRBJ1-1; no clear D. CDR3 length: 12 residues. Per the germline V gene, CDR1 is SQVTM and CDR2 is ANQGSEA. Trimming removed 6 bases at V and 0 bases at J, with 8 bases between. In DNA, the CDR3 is TGCAGCGTCGAGACTATGAACACTGAAGCTTTCTTT. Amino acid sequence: CSVETMNTEAFF. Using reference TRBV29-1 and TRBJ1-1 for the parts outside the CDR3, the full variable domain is SAVISQKPSRDICQRGTSLTIQCQVDSQVTMMFWYRQQPGQSLTLIATANQGSEATYESGFVIDKFPISRPNLTFSTLTVSNMSPEDSSIYLCSVETMNTEAFFGQGTRLTVV.

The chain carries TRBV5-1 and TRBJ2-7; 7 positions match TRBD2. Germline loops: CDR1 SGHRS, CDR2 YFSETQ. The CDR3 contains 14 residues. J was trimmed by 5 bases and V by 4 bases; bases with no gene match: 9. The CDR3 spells CASSGTNQPDEQYF. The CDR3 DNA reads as TGCGCCAGCAGCGGGACTAACCAACCTGACGAGCAGTACTTC.

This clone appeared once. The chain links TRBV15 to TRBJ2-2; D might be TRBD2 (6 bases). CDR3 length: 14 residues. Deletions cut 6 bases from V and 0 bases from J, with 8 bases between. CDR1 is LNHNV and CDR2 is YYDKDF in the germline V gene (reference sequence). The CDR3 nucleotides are TGTGCCACCAGGGGACTTCCGAACACCGGGGAGCTGTTTTTT. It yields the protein CATRGLPNTGELFF.

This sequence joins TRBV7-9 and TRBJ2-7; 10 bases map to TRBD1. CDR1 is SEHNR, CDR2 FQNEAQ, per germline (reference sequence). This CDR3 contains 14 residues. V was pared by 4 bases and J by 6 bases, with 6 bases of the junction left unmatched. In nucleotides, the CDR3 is TGTGCCAGCAGCTCTAACCGGGACAGGGGCGAGCAGTACTTC. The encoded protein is CASSSNRDRGEQYF.

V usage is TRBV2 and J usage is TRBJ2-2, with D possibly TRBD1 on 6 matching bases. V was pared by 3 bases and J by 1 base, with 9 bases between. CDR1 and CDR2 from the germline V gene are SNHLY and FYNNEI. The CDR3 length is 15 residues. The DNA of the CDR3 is TGTGCCAGCAGTGACCAGGGGAAGAACACCGGGGAGCTGTTTTTT. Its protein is CASSDQGKNTGELFF.